What follows are 27 T cell receptor beta chains derived from one specimen sequenced in a study of blood T cell repertoires in COVID-19. Using immunoSEQ multiplex PCR, the repertoire was profiled, and TCRdb retains in-frame clones only, with some absent. The sample lists around 260,000 clones, 70% to 90% occurring once. The sample consisted of PBMCs or T cells enriched from blood (not recorded which). The receptor source for this set is a woman aged 30 to 39 who had recovered from COVID-19.

A single count supports this clone. The chain is built from TRBV15 and TRBJ1-5; the D is unclear. The V end lost 8 bases, the J end lost 2 bases, and 7 bases lay between the germline ends. The CDR3 has 12 amino acids. Germline V gene sequence: CDR1 LNHNV, CDR2 YYDKDF (reference sequence). CDR3 in DNA: TGTGCCACCCAAGCCGGCAATCAGCCCCAGCATTTT. Its translation: CATQAGNQPQHF.

A few counts support this clone. The genes are TRBV19 and TRBJ1-5; no clear D gene. CDR3 length: 14 amino acids. Germline values: CDR1 LNHDA, CDR2 SQIVND (reference sequence). Trimming took 5 bases from V and 2 from J, leaving 10 bases between them. CDR3 sequence reads: CASSGGGGNQPQHF. CDR3 coding DNA: TGTGCCAGTAGTGGCGGAGGCGGCAATCAGCCCCAGCATTTT.

The rearrangement links TRBV28 to TRBJ2-6; D ambiguous. Germline V lookup: CDR1 MDHEN, CDR2 SYDVKM. This CDR3 spans 16 amino acids. The V gene lost 4 bases and the J gene lost 2 bases, with 12 bases spanning the gap. CDR3 sequence reads: CASSYEEGTGANVLTF. The CDR3 DNA sequence: TGTGCCAGCAGTTACGAGGAAGGCACTGGGGCCAACGTCCTGACTTTC.

This clone has a single count. The gene calls are TRBV28 and TRBJ1-2; 9 bases are shared with TRBD1. The ends lost 6 bases at V and 5 bases at J; junction bases unmatched: 7. CDR1 MDHEN and CDR2 SYDVKM come from the germline V gene. The CDR3 has 14 residues. The chain's CDR3 is CASSITGGVYGYTF. CDR3 in DNA: TGTGCCAGCAGCATAACAGGGGGCGTATATGGCTACACCTTC.

The chain links TRBV14 to TRBJ2-7, with TRBD1 identical over 9 bases. The V gene end was trimmed by 4 bases and the J gene end by 3 bases; junction bases not matched to a gene: 7. Per germline, CDR1 SGHDN and CDR2 FVKESK. This CDR3 spans 15 amino acids. The CDR3 nucleotides are TGTGCCAGCAGCCCGTGGGGACAGGGACACTACGAGCAGTACTTC. Its translation: CASSPWGQGHYEQYF.

The V and J genes are TRBV12-3 or TRBV12-4 and TRBJ1-1, with unresolved D. Trimming left V 7 bases short and J 1 base short, with 10 bases between. This CDR3 spans 13 amino acids. The CDR3 DNA reads TGTGCCAGCACGATCAACGGGAACACTGAAGCTTTCTTT. Translating gives CASTINGNTEAFF.

This CDR3 is CASSSQGQTSGELFF. The CDR3 DNA is TGTGCCAGCAGCTCTCAGGGACAGACCTCCGGGGAGCTGTTTTTT. This sequence joins TRBV9 and TRBJ2-2; 7 positions match TRBD1. V lost 4 bases to trimming and J lost 6 bases; unmatched junction nucleotides: 9. This CDR3 has 15 amino acids. The germline CDR1 and CDR2 sequences are SGDLS and YYNGEE.

This clone was seen just once. This chain links TRBV7-9 with TRBJ1-6; 8 bases align to TRBD1. V gave up 3 bases and J gave up 4 bases; unmatched junction bases: 5. The germline V gene has CDR1 SEHNR and CDR2 FQNEAQ (reference sequence). The CDR3 runs to 16 residues. CDR3 region: CASSFGRTGYNSPLHF. CDR3 nucleotide sequence: TGTGCCAGCAGCTTTGGTAGGACAGGGTATAATTCACCCCTCCACTTT.

The chain joins TRBV28 to TRBJ1-6; the D gene is possibly TRBD1 (6 bases). V was pared by 6 bases and J by 8 bases, with 20 bases between. This CDR3 has 16 amino acids. Per the germline V gene, CDR1 is MDHEN and CDR2 is SYDVKM. The CDR3 loop is CASSPPGGEVDSPLHF. The CDR3 DNA sequence: TGTGCCAGCAGCCCTCCGGGGGGCGAGGTTGATTCACCCCTCCACTTT.

The chain has TRBV20-1 and TRBJ1-1; D is ambiguous. Germline CDR1 DFQATT, CDR2 SNEGSKA (reference sequence). The CDR3 consists of 10 residues. The V and J ends lost 8 bases and 7 bases respectively, with 11 bases between them. The CDR3 nucleotides are TGCAGTTTACAAAGACTTGAAGCTTTCTTT. Translation: CSLQRLEAFF.

Only one count was recorded for this clone. Other DNA sequences in the sample encode the same CDR3. This rearrangement joins TRBV18 to TRBJ2-7; 7 bases line up with TRBD1. Germline V gene lookup returns CDR1 KGHSH and CDR2 LQKENI. The junction had 5 bases not matched to a gene; V was cut back by 3 bases and J by 3 bases. The CDR3 covers 14 residues. The CDR3 DNA follows: TGTGCCAGCTCACCCGGGGCAGGGGGCTACGAGCAGTACTTC. It codes for CASSPGAGGYEQYF.

This sequence joins TRBV5-6 and TRBJ1-5; no definite D call. Trimming left V 0 bases short and J 4 bases short, with 14 bases between. The CDR3 is 16 amino acids. Germline CDR1 reads SGHDT; CDR2 reads YYEEEE. The CDR3 loop reads CASSLGDTANNQPQHF. The DNA of the CDR3 is TGTGCCAGCAGCTTGGGAGATACAGCCAATAATCAGCCCCAGCATTTT.

J is TRBJ1-6 and V is TRBV5-1; D gene unclear. The CDR3 loop spans 16 amino acids. V lost 4 bases and J 0 bases, leaving 11 bases between the germline ends. CDR1 and CDR2 from the germline V gene are SGHRS and YFSETQ. CDR3 DNA sequence: TGCGCCAGCAGCCAAGGAGAGAGCTCCTATAATTCACCCCTCCACTTT. Translating it yields CASSQGESSYNSPLHF.

CDR3: CASSLGGGGQEHYTF. Here the CDR3 DNA reads TGCGCCAGCAGCTTGGGTGGTGGTGGCCAAGAACACTACACCTTC. This chain uses TRBV5-1 with TRBJ1-2, with D unresolved. Germline lookup yields CDR1 SGHRS and CDR2 YFSETQ. Trimming took off 0 bases at V and 10 bases at J, with 19 bases between the two ends. This CDR3 is built from 15 residues.

This rearrangement joins TRBV16 to TRBJ1-6, with 8 bases matching TRBD1. V was clipped by 5 bases and J by 5 bases; unmatched bases: 8. CDR1 KGHSY and CDR2 FQNENV come from the germline V gene. CDR3 length: 16 residues. CDR3: CASSSNRDRHNSPLHF. CDR3 nucleotide sequence: TGTGCCAGCAGCTCGAACCGGGACAGGCATAATTCACCCCTCCACTTT.

Only one count was recorded for this clone. V gene TRBV13 combines with J gene TRBJ1-4, with 7 bases fitting TRBD1. The CDR3 has 15 amino acids. Looked up from germline, CDR1 is PRHDT and CDR2 is FYEKMQ (reference sequence). The V gene end was trimmed by 0 bases and the J gene end by 8 bases; junction bases not matched to a gene: 6. This CDR3 reads CASSLGQGEKEKLFF. CDR3 in DNA: TGTGCCAGCAGCTTAGGCCAGGGGGAAAAAGAAAAACTGTTTTTT.

This chain connects TRBV25-1 to TRBJ2-5; 8 bases are shared with TRBD2. There are 16 residues in the CDR3. The trim removed 4 bases at V and 0 bases at J, leaving 7 bases unmatched. Germline loops: CDR1 MGHDK, CDR2 SYGVNS. The DNA of the CDR3 is TGTGCCAGCAGTGCATCGGGAGGGCCAGACCAAGAGACCCAGTACTTC. Translated: CASSASGGPDQETQYF.

V is TRBV24-1 and J is TRBJ2-5; D remains unclear. V was cut by 3 bases and J by 4 bases, with 8 bases left in between. The germline CDR1 and CDR2 sequences are KGHDR and SFDVKD. This CDR3 region has 13 residues. This CDR3 reads CATSDNRLETQYF. CDR3 in DNA: TGTGCCACCAGTGATAATCGACTAGAGACCCAGTACTTC.

This chain joins TRBV28 and TRBJ2-5; D gene unclear. This CDR3 has 14 residues. The germline V gene has CDR1 MDHEN and CDR2 SYDVKM. V dropped 6 bases and J dropped 4 bases, with 15 bases sitting between them. CDR3 region: CASSLSPVPETQYF. In nucleotides, the CDR3 is TGTGCCAGCAGCCTAAGCCCTGTCCCAGAGACCCAGTACTTC.

The rearrangement uses TRBV24-1 and TRBJ1-2, with TRBD1 matching over 9 bases. The V gene end was trimmed by 2 bases and the J gene end by 14 bases; junction bases not matched to a gene: 8. Germline V CDR1 and CDR2: KGHDR, SFDVKD. This CDR3 is built from 13 residues. CDR3 in amino acids: CATSDSGQGPGTF. CDR3 DNA sequence: TGTGCCACCAGTGATTCGGGACAGGGCCCCGGAACCTTC.

This rearrangement joins TRBV2 to TRBJ1-1; D is uncertain. CDR1 and CDR2 from the germline V gene are SNHLY and FYNNEI. This CDR3 is 15 amino acids long. The ends were cut back, 4 bases at V and 2 bases at J, with 14 bases in the middle. The CDR3 DNA reads TGTGCCAGCAGTGTTCGACTGCAACGTAACACTGAAGCTTTCTTT. This gives the protein CASSVRLQRNTEAFF.

This CDR3 is CASSLRTAALYGYTF. For the CDR3, the DNA is TGTGCCAGCAGCCTCCGGACAGCCGCTCTCTATGGCTACACCTTC. The rearrangement links TRBV7-2 to TRBJ1-2, with a possible D match to TRBD1 (6 bases). This CDR3 has 15 residues. Trimming stripped 5 bases from V and 4 bases from J, with 17 bases between. The V gene's germline CDR1 is SGHTA and CDR2 FQGNSA.

The chain uses TRBV28 and TRBJ1-5; 8 bases map to TRBD1. CDR1 and CDR2 (germline): MDHEN, SYDVKM. V lost 7 bases to trimming and J lost 2 bases; unmatched junction nucleotides: 7. This CDR3 comprises 15 residues. In DNA, the CDR3 is TGTGCCAGCACCGACAGGGGTGGGGGCAATCAGCCCCAGCATTTT. Translated, it gives CASTDRGGGNQPQHF.

The rearrangement joins TRBV11-3 to TRBJ2-2; D remains unclear. CDR1 is SGHNT and CDR2 is YENEEA in the germline V gene. The ends were cut back, 5 bases at V and 1 base at J, with 17 bases in the middle. This CDR3 contains 17 residues. The CDR3 reads CASSNTKRLKNTGELFF. The CDR3 DNA follows: TGTGCCAGCAGCAACACAAAGAGACTCAAGAACACCGGGGAGCTGTTTTTT.

The chain has TRBV2 and TRBJ1-1, with TRBD1 identical over 8 bases. Losses at the gene ends were 5 bases for V and 4 bases for J; bases not matched to a gene: 15. CDR3 length: 17 residues. CDR1 is SNHLY and CDR2 is FYNNEI in the germline V gene. CDR3 coding DNA: TGTGCCAGCAGTCTCAGGGAGACAGGGGTGAGGAGCACTGAAGCTTTCTTT. Translation gives CASSLRETGVRSTEAFF.

This sequence joins TRBV2 and TRBJ2-4, with 9 bases identical to TRBD2. Germline loops: CDR1 SNHLY, CDR2 FYNNEI. The CDR3 runs to 16 residues. Trimming cost V 6 bases and J 3 bases; bases outside gene matches: 9. CDR3 residues: CASRDGLAISKNIQYF. DNA for the CDR3: TGTGCCAGCAGAGACGGACTAGCGATAAGCAAAAACATTCAGTACTTC.

The chain recombines TRBV13 with TRBJ1-3, with D possibly TRBD1 on 6 matching bases. The germline V gene has CDR1 PRHDT and CDR2 FYEKMQ (reference sequence). Between the trimmed V and J ends, which lost 0 bases and 6 bases, there was a span of 9 bases. CDR3 length: 14 residues. The CDR3 loop is CASSLGDRPNTIYF. The CDR3, as DNA: TGTGCCAGCAGCTTAGGCGACAGGCCAAACACCATATATTTT.